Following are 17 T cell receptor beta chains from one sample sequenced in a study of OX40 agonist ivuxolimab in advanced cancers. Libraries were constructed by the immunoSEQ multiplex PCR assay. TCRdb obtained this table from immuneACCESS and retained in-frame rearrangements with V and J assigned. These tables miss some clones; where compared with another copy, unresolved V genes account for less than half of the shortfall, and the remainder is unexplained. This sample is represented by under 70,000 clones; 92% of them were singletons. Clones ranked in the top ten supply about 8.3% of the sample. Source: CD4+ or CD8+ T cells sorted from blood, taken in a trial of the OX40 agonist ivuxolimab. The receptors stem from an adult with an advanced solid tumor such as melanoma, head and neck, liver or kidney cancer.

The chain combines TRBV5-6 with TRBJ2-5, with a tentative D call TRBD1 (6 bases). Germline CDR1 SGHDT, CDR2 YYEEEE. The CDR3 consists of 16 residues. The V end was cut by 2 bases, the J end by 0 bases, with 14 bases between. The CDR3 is CASSFDRTSYQETQYF. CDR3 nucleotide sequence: TGTGCCAGCAGCTTCGACAGGACAAGTTACCAAGAGACCCAGTACTTC.

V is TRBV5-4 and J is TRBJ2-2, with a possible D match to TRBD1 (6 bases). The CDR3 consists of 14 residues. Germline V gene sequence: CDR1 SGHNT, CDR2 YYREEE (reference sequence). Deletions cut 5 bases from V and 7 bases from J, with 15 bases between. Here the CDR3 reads CASSRTEYIGELFF. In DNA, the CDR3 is TGTGCCAGCAGTAGGACAGAGTACATCGGGGAGCTGTTTTTT.

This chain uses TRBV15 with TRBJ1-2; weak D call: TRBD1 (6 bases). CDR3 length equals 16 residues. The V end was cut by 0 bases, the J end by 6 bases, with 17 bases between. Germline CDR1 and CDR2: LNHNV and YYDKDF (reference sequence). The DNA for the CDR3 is TGTGCCACCAGCAGAGATCGGGGCTGGGGGGCTGATGGCTACACCTTC. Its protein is CATSRDRGWGADGYTF.

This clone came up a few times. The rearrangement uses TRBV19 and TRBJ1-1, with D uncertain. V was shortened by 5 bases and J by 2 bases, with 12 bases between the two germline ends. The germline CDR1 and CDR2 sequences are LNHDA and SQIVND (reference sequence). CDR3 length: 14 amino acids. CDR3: CASSPKIGNTEAFF. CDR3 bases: TGTGCCAGTAGTCCCAAGATAGGCAACACTGAAGCTTTCTTT.

CDR3 DNA: TGTGCCAGCAGTTTTACGACAGGGGGATTCTATGGCTACACCTTC. Its translation is CASSFTTGGFYGYTF. The genes are TRBV27 and TRBJ1-2, with 9 nucleotides matching TRBD1. Germline CDR1 reads MNHEY; CDR2 reads SMNVEV (reference sequence). After removal of 3 bases from V and 4 bases from J, the junction contained 6 bases not matched to a gene. This CDR3 has 15 amino acids.

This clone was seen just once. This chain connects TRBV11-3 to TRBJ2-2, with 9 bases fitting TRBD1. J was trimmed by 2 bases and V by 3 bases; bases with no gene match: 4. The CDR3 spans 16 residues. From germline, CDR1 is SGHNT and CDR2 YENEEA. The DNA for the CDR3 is TGTGCCAGCAGCTTCCGGACAGGGGCTAACACCGGGGAGCTGTTTTTT. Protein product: CASSFRTGANTGELFF.

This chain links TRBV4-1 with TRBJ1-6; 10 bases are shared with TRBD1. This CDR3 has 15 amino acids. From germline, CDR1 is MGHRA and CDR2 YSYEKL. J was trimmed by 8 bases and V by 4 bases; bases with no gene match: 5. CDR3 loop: CASSPIGTGDSPLHF. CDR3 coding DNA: TGCGCCAGCAGCCCAATCGGGACAGGGGATTCACCCCTCCACTTT.

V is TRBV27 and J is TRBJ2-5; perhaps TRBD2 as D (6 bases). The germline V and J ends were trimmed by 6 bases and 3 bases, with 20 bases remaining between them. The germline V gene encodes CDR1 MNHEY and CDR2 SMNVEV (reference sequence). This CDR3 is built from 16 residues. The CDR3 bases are TGTGCCAGCAGCCAATTCTCCTCGGGGGAAAAAGAGACCCAGTACTTC. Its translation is CASSQFSSGEKETQYF.

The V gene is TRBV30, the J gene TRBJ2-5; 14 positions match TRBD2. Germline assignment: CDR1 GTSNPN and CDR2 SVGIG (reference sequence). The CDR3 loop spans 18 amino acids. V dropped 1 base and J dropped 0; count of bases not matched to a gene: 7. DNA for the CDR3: TGTGCCTGGAGTGGGGGACTAGCGGGGGCCGGGTACCAAGAGACCCAGTACTTC. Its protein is CAWSGGLAGAGYQETQYF.

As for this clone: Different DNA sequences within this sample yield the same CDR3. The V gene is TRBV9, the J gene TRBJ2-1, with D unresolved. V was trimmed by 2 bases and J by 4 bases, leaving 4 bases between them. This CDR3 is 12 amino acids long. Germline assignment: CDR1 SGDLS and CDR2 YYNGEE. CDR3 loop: CASSVVYNEQFF. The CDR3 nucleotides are TGTGCCAGCAGCGTGGTATACAATGAGCAGTTCTTC.

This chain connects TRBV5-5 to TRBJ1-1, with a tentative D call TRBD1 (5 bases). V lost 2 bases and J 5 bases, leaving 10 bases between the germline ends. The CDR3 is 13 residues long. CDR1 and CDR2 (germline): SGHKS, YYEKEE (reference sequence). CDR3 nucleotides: TGTGCCAGCAGCTTTGGGGGGAAGACTGAAGCTTTCTTT. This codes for CASSFGGKTEAFF.

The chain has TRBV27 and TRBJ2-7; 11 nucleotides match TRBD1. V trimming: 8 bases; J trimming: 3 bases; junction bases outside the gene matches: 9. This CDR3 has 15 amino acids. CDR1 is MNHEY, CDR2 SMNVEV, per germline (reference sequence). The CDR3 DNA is TGTGCCAGCCTGACTCGGGGACAGGGGGTCTACGAGCAGTACTTC. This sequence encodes CASLTRGQGVYEQYF.

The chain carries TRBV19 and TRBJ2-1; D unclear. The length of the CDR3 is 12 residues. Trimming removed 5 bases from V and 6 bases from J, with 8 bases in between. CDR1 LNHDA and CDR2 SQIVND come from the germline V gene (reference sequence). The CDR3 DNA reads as TGTGCCAGTAGTCCCTCGGGCAATGAGCAGTTCTTC. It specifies CASSPSGNEQFF.

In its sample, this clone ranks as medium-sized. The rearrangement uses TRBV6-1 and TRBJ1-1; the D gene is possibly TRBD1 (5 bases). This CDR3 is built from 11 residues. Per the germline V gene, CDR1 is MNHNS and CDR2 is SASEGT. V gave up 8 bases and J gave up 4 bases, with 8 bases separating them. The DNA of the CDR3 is TGTGCCAGCTTGGGGGTCACTGAAGCTTTCTTT. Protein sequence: CASLGVTEAFF.

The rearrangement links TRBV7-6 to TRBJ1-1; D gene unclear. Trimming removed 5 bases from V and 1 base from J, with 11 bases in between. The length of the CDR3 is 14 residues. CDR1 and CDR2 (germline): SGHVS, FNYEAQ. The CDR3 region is CASSPSPANTEAFF. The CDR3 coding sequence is TGTGCCAGCAGCCCGAGCCCAGCGAACACTGAAGCTTTCTTT.

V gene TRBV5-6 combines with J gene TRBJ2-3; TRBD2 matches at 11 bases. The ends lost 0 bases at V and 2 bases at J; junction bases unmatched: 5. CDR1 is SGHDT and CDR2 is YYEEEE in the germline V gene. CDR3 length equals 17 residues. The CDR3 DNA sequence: TGTGCCAGCAGCTTGGCCACTAGCGGGGGTCCCACAGATACGCAGTATTTT. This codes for CASSLATSGGPTDTQYF.

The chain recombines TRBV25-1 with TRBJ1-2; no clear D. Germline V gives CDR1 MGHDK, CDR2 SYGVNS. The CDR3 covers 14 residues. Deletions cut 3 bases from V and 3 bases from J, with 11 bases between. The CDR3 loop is CASSDITTDYGYTF. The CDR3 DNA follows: TGTGCCAGCAGTGACATTACCACGGACTATGGCTACACCTTC.